These 19 T cell receptor beta chains came from one sample sequenced in a study of immune evolution from preneoplasia to lung adenocarcinoma. TCRdb's copy holds only in-frame clones and misses some; the assay was immunoSEQ multiplex PCR. The data show 1,500 to 2,000 clones, over 75% seen once. Sequencing was performed on FFPE invasive lung adenocarcinoma tissue. All receptors derive from a person aged 45-65 years with lung adenocarcinoma.

This chain connects TRBV5-6 to TRBJ2-3, with D uncertain. The CDR3 loop spans 14 amino acids. The V gene's germline CDR1 is SGHDT and CDR2 YYEEEE. Trimming cost V 1 base and J 2 bases, with 8 bases left between them. CDR3 in DNA: TGTGCCAGCAGCTTGTATTCAGACACAGATACGCAGTATTTT. Translation gives CASSLYSDTDTQYF.

J is TRBJ2-3 and V is TRBV4-1; D possibly corresponds to TRBD2 (6 bases). The CDR3 consists of 15 residues. The germline gives CDR1 MGHRA, CDR2 YSYEKL. The V gene lost 4 bases and the J gene lost 5 bases, with 16 bases spanning the gap. CDR3 nucleotides: TGCGCCAGCAGCCCCGAGGCTAGCGTTCGAGATACGCAGTATTTT. It encodes CASSPEASVRDTQYF.

This sequence joins TRBV11-3 and TRBJ1-1; 7 bases fit TRBD1. V was clipped by 5 bases and J by 1 base; unmatched bases: 4. Germline lookup yields CDR1 SGHNT and CDR2 YENEEA. There are 14 residues in the CDR3. CDR3 nucleotide sequence: TGTGCCAGCAGCGACCGGACAGGGAACACTGAAGCTTTCTTT. As protein: CASSDRTGNTEAFF.

The V and J genes are TRBV2 and TRBJ2-1; D unclear. Trimming removed 0 bases from V and 9 bases from J, with 15 bases in between. The CDR3 length is 15 residues. Germline V gene data show CDR1 as SNHLY and CDR2 as FYNNEI. DNA for the CDR3: TGTGCCAGCAGTGAAGCTGGCCACTTAGGCAGTGAGCAGTTCTTC. It encodes CASSEAGHLGSEQFF.

The rearrangement joins TRBV5-4 to TRBJ2-3; TRBD2 matches at 7 bases. The CDR3 loop spans 18 amino acids. Germline V lookup: CDR1 SGHNT, CDR2 YYREEE (reference sequence). V lost 2 bases to trimming and J lost 0 bases; unmatched junction nucleotides: 12. CDR3 nucleotides: TGTGCCAGCAGCTTCGGGGGAGGGCCGGGTTCCAGCACAGATACGCAGTATTTT. This sequence encodes CASSFGGGPGSSTDTQYF. The full variable domain, rest sourced from reference TRBV5-4 and TRBJ2-3, is ETGVTQSPTHLIKTRGQQVTLRCSSQSGHNTVSWYQQALGQGPQFIFQYYREEENGRGNFPPRFSGLQFPNYSSELNVNALELDDSALYLCASSFGGGPGSSTDTQYFGPGTRLTVL.

Here the CDR3 reads CASSFGAGKYGYTF. The CDR3 coding sequence is TGTGCCAGCAGTTTTGGGGCAGGGAAGTATGGCTACACCTTC. The gene calls are TRBV27 and TRBJ1-2, with D possibly matching TRBD1 (5 bases). V lost 3 bases, J lost 5 bases, and 13 bases lay in between. The CDR3 totals 14 residues. Germline V lookup: CDR1 MNHEY, CDR2 SMNVEV (reference sequence).

This clone occurred a few times. The J gene is TRBJ1-5, the V gene TRBV6-1; the D is unclear. The germline V gene encodes CDR1 MNHNS and CDR2 SASEGT. V lost 6 bases and J lost 0, with 12 bases in between. The CDR3 spans 15 residues. The CDR3 spells CASSVHKYSNQPQHF. CDR3 nucleotide sequence: TGTGCCAGCAGCGTACACAAATATAGCAATCAGCCCCAGCATTTT.

This clone was picked up one time. CDR3 coding DNA: TGTGCCAGCAGAACGACCGATTCGGGAAGAGCTTTCTTT. Translation: CASRTTDSGRAFF. The chain recombines TRBV27 with TRBJ1-1; D gene uncertain. The ends were cut back, 6 bases at V and 10 bases at J, with 18 bases in the middle. The CDR3 is 13 amino acids. Germline CDR1 and CDR2: MNHEY and SMNVEV (reference sequence).

The chain links TRBV6-4 to TRBJ2-3; 9 positions match TRBD2. Germline trimming cut 4 bases from V and 0 bases from J; bases unmatched to any gene: 2. CDR1 MRHNA and CDR2 SNTAGT come from the germline V gene. CDR3 length: 15 residues. The CDR3 here is CASSVTSGSTDTQYF. Here the CDR3 DNA reads TGTGCCAGCAGTGTAACTAGCGGGAGCACAGATACGCAGTATTTT.

The CDR3 coding sequence is TGTGCCAGCTCACCCCTCGGGACTAGCACAGATACGCAGTATTTT. This encodes CASSPLGTSTDTQYF. The rearrangement links TRBV18 to TRBJ2-3, with a possible D match to TRBD2 (6 bases). The CDR3 has 15 amino acids. CDR1 is KGHSH, CDR2 LQKENI, per germline. Between the trimmed V and J ends, which lost 3 bases and 0 bases, there was a span of 10 bases.

This rearrangement joins TRBV18 to TRBJ1-6; 11 nucleotides agree with TRBD1. Germline CDR1 reads KGHSH; CDR2 reads LQKENI. Trimming at V came to 3 bases and at J to 9 bases, leaving 10 bases not matched to a gene. CDR3 length equals 17 residues. This CDR3 reads CASSPHTGTGGISPLHF. The CDR3 nucleotides are TGTGCCAGCTCACCGCACACCGGGACAGGGGGTATTTCACCCCTCCACTTT. Full variable domain (outside the CDR3, taken from reference TRBV18 and TRBJ1-6): NAGVMQNPRHLVRRRGQEARLRCSPMKGHSHVYWYRQLPEEGLKFMVYLQKENIIDESGMPKERFSAEFPKEGPSILRIQQVVRGDSAAYFCASSPHTGTGGISPLHFGNGTRLTVT.

A few counts support this clone. The chain carries TRBV11-3 and TRBJ2-1, with D possibly matching TRBD2 (5 bases). CDR3 length: 13 residues. The V gene's germline CDR1 is SGHNT and CDR2 YENEEA. V lost 7 bases and J lost 5, with 12 bases in between. The CDR3 region is CASIDGNNNEQFF. The DNA of the CDR3 is TGTGCCAGCATCGACGGGAATAACAATGAGCAGTTCTTC.

This clone has a single count. The chain employs TRBV11-3 and TRBJ1-5, with D possibly matching TRBD1 (6 bases). The CDR3 has 18 residues. The germline gives CDR1 SGHNT, CDR2 YENEEA. V lost 0 bases to trimming and J lost 5 bases, with 20 bases between them. CDR3 nucleotide sequence: TGTGCCAGCAGCTTAGATCTTGGGGGCAGTGAGCCCCATCAGCCCCAGCATTTT. This gives the protein CASSLDLGGSEPHQPQHF.

As for this clone: One junction end disagrees with the germline gene, perhaps due to a read error. Other DNA sequences in the sample encode the same CDR3. The chain is built from TRBV4-2 and TRBJ2-7, with D perhaps being TRBD1 or TRBD2 (5 bases each). The CDR3 has 15 residues. Germline V lookup: CDR1 LGHNA, CDR2 YNFKEQ. The CDR3 protein is CASSQTGQGQYEQYF. For the CDR3, the DNA is TGTGCCAGCAGCCAGACGGGGCAGGGCCAATACGAGCAGTACTTT.

This clone was observed a handful of times. V is TRBV2 and J is TRBJ2-1, with TRBD2 matching over 8 bases. Looked up from germline, CDR1 is SNHLY and CDR2 is FYNNEI. The junction had 14 bases not matched to a gene; V was cut back by 6 bases and J by 7 bases. This CDR3 is built from 16 residues. The CDR3 coding sequence is TGTGCCAGCAGCCCTCGCGGGAGGCCCTCCTGGAATGAGCAGTTCTTC. As protein: CASSPRGRPSWNEQFF. Full variable domain (remainder filled in from reference TRBV2 and TRBJ2-1): EPEVTQTPSHQVTQMGQEVILRCVPISNHLYFYWYRQILGQKVEFLVSFYNNEISEKSEIFDDQFSVERPDGSNFTLKIRSTKLEDSAMYFCASSPRGRPSWNEQFFGPGTRLTVL.

V and J are TRBV28 and TRBJ1-1; 9 nucleotides agree with TRBD1. The CDR3 totals 15 residues. With V trimmed by 6 bases and J by 1 base, 6 bases remained unmatched. The germline gives CDR1 MDHEN, CDR2 SYDVKM. Here the CDR3 reads CASRGDRVGNTEAFF. In nucleotides, the CDR3 is TGTGCCAGCAGGGGGGACAGGGTGGGGAACACTGAAGCTTTCTTT.

The chain joins TRBV6-1 to TRBJ2-7, with a possible D match to TRBD1 (5 bases). Trimming took off 1 base at V and 2 bases at J, with 15 bases between the two ends. The CDR3 is 16 residues long. The germline gives CDR1 MNHNS, CDR2 SASEGT. CDR3 in amino acids: CASSEGFRVPTYEQYF. CDR3 in DNA: TGTGCCAGCAGTGAAGGTTTCAGGGTGCCTACCTACGAGCAGTACTTC.

The chain has TRBV7-9 and TRBJ2-5; a possible D gene is TRBD2 (7 bases). CDR1 and CDR2 (germline): SEHNR, FQNEAQ (reference sequence). The CDR3 covers 13 residues. Trimming pared 2 bases from V and 4 bases from J, leaving 8 bases between. CDR3 amino acids: CASSLRGGETQYF. The CDR3 DNA is TGTGCCAGCAGCTTAAGGGGGGGAGAGACCCAGTACTTC.

The rearrangement uses TRBV19 and TRBJ1-1; D unclear. Deletions cut 5 bases from V and 0 bases from J, with 16 bases between. This CDR3 contains 16 residues. In germline, CDR1 is LNHDA, CDR2 SQIVND (reference sequence). In DNA form, the CDR3 reads TGTGCCAGTAGTCCAGAGGACGGTACAATGAACACTGAAGCTTTCTTT. Protein: CASSPEDGTMNTEAFF.